This entry lists 27 T cell receptor beta chains sequenced from one sample in a study of shared clonotypes between healthy human individuals. Generated by immunoSEQ multiplex PCR, the TCRdb table keeps only in-frame clones and is missing some. The sample consists of under 1,900,000 clones, approximately 98.5% of them appearing once. The sequenced sample was naive CD4+ T cells sorted from blood. As for subset: CD45RA+ positively selected. Source of these receptors: a man aged 25-45 years in good health.

The V call is TRBV20-1, the J call TRBJ2-1, with D possibly called TRBD1 or TRBD2 (5 bases each). With 0 bases removed from V and 9 bases from J, the gap between germline ends came to 6 bases. The CDR3 is made up of 11 amino acids. Germline V lookup: CDR1 DFQATT, CDR2 SNEGSKA (reference sequence). The CDR3: CSARDGTEQFF. In nucleotides, the CDR3 is TGCAGTGCTAGAGATGGGACTGAGCAGTTCTTC.

The J gene is TRBJ1-4, the V gene TRBV6-6; possible D gene TRBD1, 5 bases. The length of the CDR3 is 12 residues. Germline V lookup: CDR1 MNHNY, CDR2 SVGAGI (reference sequence). V lost 8 bases and J 8 bases, leaving 12 bases between the germline ends. The CDR3: CASRRGSEKLFF. CDR3 coding DNA: TGTGCCAGCCGTCGGGGGTCCGAAAAACTGTTTTTT.

The chain links TRBV5-4 to TRBJ2-7; 10 nucleotides match TRBD2. The CDR3 totals 16 residues. Germline V CDR1 and CDR2: SGHNT, YYREEE (reference sequence). V was pared by 4 bases and J by 5 bases, with 12 bases of the junction left unmatched. The DNA for the CDR3 is TGTGCCAGCAGCGCCGGAACTAGCGGGACTATAAACGAGCAGTACTTC. It encodes CASSAGTSGTINEQYF.

The J gene is TRBJ2-3, the V gene TRBV4-1; 14 nucleotides match TRBD2. J lost 4 bases, V lost 4 bases, and 4 bases had no gene match. CDR1 and CDR2 (germline): MGHRA, YSYEKL. The CDR3 length is 16 residues. The DNA of the CDR3 is TGCGCCAGCAGCCCCCCGGGACTAGCGGGAGCAGATACGCAGTATTTT. As protein: CASSPPGLAGADTQYF.

This chain connects TRBV2 to TRBJ2-2; a weak D match, TRBD1 (5 bases). The CDR3 spans 15 residues. Germline CDR1 reads SNHLY; CDR2 reads FYNNEI. Trimming took 6 bases from V and 0 from J, leaving 11 bases between them. For the CDR3, the DNA is TGTGCCAGCAGGAGACAGTTCACGAACACCGGGGAGCTGTTTTTT. Protein product: CASRRQFTNTGELFF. The full variable domain, completed using reference TRBV2 and TRBJ2-2, is EPEVTQTPSHQVTQMGQEVILRCVPISNHLYFYWYRQILGQKVEFLVSFYNNEISEKSEIFDDQFSVERPDGSNFTLKIRSTKLEDSAMYFCASRRQFTNTGELFFGEGSRLTVL.

The chain carries TRBV7-2 and TRBJ2-3; possibly TRBD1 for D (6 bases). This CDR3 is built from 13 residues. V was trimmed by 6 bases and J by 2 bases, leaving 9 bases between them. Germline V gene lookup returns CDR1 SGHTA and CDR2 FQGNSA. CDR3 amino acids: CASSDRTTDTQYF. CDR3 bases: TGTGCCAGCAGTGACAGGACCACAGATACGCAGTATTTT.

V and J are TRBV6-4 and TRBJ2-7; D remains ambiguous. V lost 8 bases and J lost 4, with 15 bases in between. In germline, CDR1 is MRHNA, CDR2 SNTAGT. The CDR3 consists of 13 residues. The CDR3 DNA reads TGTGCCAGCCCCTCGCCACTTTTTTACGAGCAGTACTTC. It yields the protein CASPSPLFYEQYF.

J is TRBJ2-7 and V is TRBV30; the D is unclear. CDR1 and CDR2 (germline): GTSNPN, SVGIG (reference sequence). This CDR3 spans 13 amino acids. Trimming took 0 bases from V and 6 from J, leaving 12 bases between them. The CDR3 sequence is CAWSVHLRAEQYF. Written as DNA, the CDR3 is TGTGCCTGGAGTGTCCACCTTAGGGCCGAGCAGTACTTC. The variable domain in full, with the rest retrieved from reference TRBV30 and TRBJ2-7, is SQTIHQWPATLVQPVGSPLSLECTVEGTSNPNLYWYRQAAGRGLQLLFYSVGIGQISSEVPQNLSASRPQDRQFILSSKKLLLSDSGFYLCAWSVHLRAEQYFGPGTRLTVT.

This chain uses TRBV2 with TRBJ2-7, with a weak D call TRBD2 (6 bases). This CDR3 comprises 14 residues. The germline CDR1 and CDR2 sequences are SNHLY and FYNNEI. V lost 7 bases and J 3 bases, leaving 16 bases between the germline ends. For the CDR3, the DNA is TGTGCCAGCACTTTCGTATCCGGGAGCTACGAGCAGTACTTC. Residues: CASTFVSGSYEQYF.

Note on this clone: Additional DNA sequences in this sample encode the identical CDR3. The chain is built from TRBV5-1 and TRBJ2-2, with TRBD1 identical over 7 bases. The germline gives CDR1 SGHRS, CDR2 YFSETQ. After removal of 4 bases from V and 5 bases from J, the junction contained 2 bases not matched to a gene. CDR3 length: 13 residues. The DNA for the CDR3 is TGCGCCAGCAGCCCACAGGGGACCGGGGAGCTGTTTTTT. This sequence encodes CASSPQGTGELFF.

For the CDR3, the DNA is TGTGCCACCAGCAGAGGCCCCCGGGACGGGACCATTGGTGGCAATCAGCCCCAGCATTTT. Translated, it gives CATSRGPRDGTIGGNQPQHF. This chain uses TRBV15 with TRBJ1-5, with a tentative D call TRBD1 (5 bases). The CDR3 loop spans 20 amino acids. Trimming pared 1 base from V and 2 bases from J, leaving 24 bases between. The V gene's germline CDR1 is LNHNV and CDR2 YYDKDF (reference sequence).

V gene TRBV2 combines with J gene TRBJ2-5; a possible D gene is TRBD2 (6 bases). The V end was cut by 7 bases, the J end by 7 bases, with 16 bases between. The germline CDR1 and CDR2 sequences are SNHLY and FYNNEI. CDR3 length equals 13 residues. The CDR3 DNA is TGTGCCAGCATTCCGACTAGTTTAGGGACCCAGTACTTC. Translated: CASIPTSLGTQYF.

The count of this clone is one. The chain is built from TRBV7-9 and TRBJ2-7, with D perhaps TRBD1 or TRBD2 (5 bases each). This CDR3 is built from 13 residues. V shed 1 base and J shed 6 bases, with 10 bases lying between them. Germline CDR1 is SEHNR and CDR2 is FQNEAQ (reference sequence). The CDR3 region is CASSLVGVFEQYF. The CDR3 DNA reads as TGTGCCAGCAGCTTAGTGGGGGTTTTCGAGCAGTACTTC.

The chain joins TRBV18 to TRBJ2-5; D is perhaps TRBD1 (6 bases). V was clipped by 4 bases and J by 5 bases, with 14 bases between them. This CDR3 is 14 amino acids long. CDR1 and CDR2 (germline): KGHSH, LQKENI. The CDR3 DNA is TGTGCCAGCTCACGCCGGGACATCCAGGAGACCCAGTACTTC. The encoded protein is CASSRRDIQETQYF.

The chain has TRBV6-6 and TRBJ2-7; TRBD1 might be the D (6 bases). The CDR3 runs to 15 residues. Trimming stripped 7 bases from V and 0 bases from J, with 16 bases between. The germline CDR1 and CDR2 sequences are MNHNY and SVGAGI (reference sequence). The chain's CDR3 is CASKLGGDGSYEQYF. The CDR3 DNA sequence: TGTGCCAGCAAACTAGGGGGAGACGGCTCCTACGAGCAGTACTTC.

The rearrangement links TRBV4-3 to TRBJ1-2, with a possible D match to TRBD1 (6 bases). Germline V CDR1 and CDR2: LGHNA, YSLEER. Trimming cost V 5 bases and J 5 bases, with 9 bases left between them. This CDR3 has 12 amino acids. CDR3 loop: CASSTGAYGYTF. CDR3 nucleotides: TGCGCCAGCAGCACGGGGGCTTATGGCTACACCTTC.

V and J are TRBV7-9 and TRBJ2-1, with D unresolved. V lost 5 bases and J lost 6, with 8 bases in between. The length of the CDR3 is 12 residues. Germline V gene data show CDR1 as SEHNR and CDR2 as FQNEAQ (reference sequence). CDR3 bases: TGTGCCAGCAGCCCACAACTCAATGAGCAGTTCTTC. Its translation: CASSPQLNEQFF. Full variable domain (rest looked up from reference TRBV7-9 and TRBJ2-1): DTGVSQNPRHKITKRGQNVTFRCDPISEHNRLYWYRQTLGQGPEFLTYFQNEAQLEKSRLLSDRFSAERPKGSFSTLEIQRTEQGDSAMYLCASSPQLNEQFFGPGTRLTVL.

This chain joins TRBV15 and TRBJ2-3, with D unclear. The CDR3 sequence is 14 residues long. V was trimmed by 7 bases and J by 2 bases, leaving 13 bases between them. Germline V lookup: CDR1 LNHNV, CDR2 YYDKDF (reference sequence). DNA for the CDR3: TGTGCCACCACCCGGAGAGTCTACACAGATACGCAGTATTTT. Protein product: CATTRRVYTDTQYF.

The V call is TRBV7-2, the J call TRBJ1-2; 9 bases match TRBD1. This CDR3 has 13 amino acids. The germline V gene encodes CDR1 SGHTA and CDR2 FQGNSA. J was trimmed by 8 bases and V by 8 bases; bases with no gene match: 9. The CDR3 here is CASAQQGAWGYTF. The CDR3 nucleotides read TGTGCCAGCGCCCAACAGGGGGCTTGGGGCTACACCTTC.

The chain combines TRBV18 with TRBJ2-7; 9 bases are shared with TRBD1. This CDR3 comprises 18 residues. V lost 0 bases, J lost 4 bases, and 13 bases stayed unmatched. Germline V gene lookup returns CDR1 KGHSH and CDR2 LQKENI. The CDR3 region is CASSPPGLIGQGSYEQYF. The CDR3 DNA is TGTGCCAGCTCACCACCGGGACTAATAGGACAGGGGAGTTACGAGCAGTACTTC.

This chain uses TRBV18 with TRBJ2-7, with 8 bases aligning to TRBD1. Per germline, CDR1 KGHSH and CDR2 LQKENI. J gave up 6 bases and V 3 bases, and 10 bases lay outside the gene matches. The CDR3 length is 15 residues. This chain's CDR3 is CASSPGQGVVREQYF. CDR3 nucleotides: TGTGCCAGCTCACCCGGACAGGGAGTGGTCCGCGAGCAGTACTTC.

V gene TRBV9 combines with J gene TRBJ2-5; 13 bases line up with TRBD2. The CDR3 consists of 18 residues. The junction had 9 bases not matched to a gene; V was cut back by 0 bases and J by 4 bases. From germline, CDR1 is SGDLS and CDR2 YYNGEE. CDR3 in DNA: TGTGCCAGCAGCGTAGACGGGCCTACTAGCGGGAGGGCAGAGACCCAGTACTTC. It yields the protein CASSVDGPTSGRAETQYF. Full variable domain (outside the CDR3, taken from reference TRBV9 and TRBJ2-5): DSGVTQTPKHLITATGQRVTLRCSPRSGDLSVYWYQQSLDQGLQFLIQYYNGEERAKGNILERFSAQQFPDLHSELNLSSLELGDSALYFCASSVDGPTSGRAETQYFGPGTRLLVL.

V gene TRBV18 combines with J gene TRBJ1-4; D might be TRBD1 (5 bases). Per germline, CDR1 KGHSH and CDR2 LQKENI. V was shortened by 6 bases and J by 8 bases, with 16 bases between the two germline ends. The CDR3 is 14 residues long. The CDR3 sequence is CASSQGRGREKLFF. In DNA, the CDR3 is TGTGCCAGCTCCCAGGGTCGGGGTAGAGAAAAACTGTTTTTT.

The chain links TRBV18 to TRBJ1-5; unclear D gene. V lost 0 bases to trimming and J lost 7 bases, with 7 bases between them. CDR1 KGHSH and CDR2 LQKENI come from the germline V gene. This CDR3 has 13 amino acids. CDR3 protein: CASSPPSGQPQHF. CDR3 DNA sequence: TGTGCCAGCTCACCACCATCCGGGCAGCCCCAGCATTTT.

In its sample, this clone was seen once. The chain joins TRBV2 to TRBJ1-1; no clear D gene. The V gene's germline CDR1 is SNHLY and CDR2 FYNNEI. The CDR3 is made up of 13 amino acids. The germline V and J ends were trimmed by 3 bases and 7 bases, with 12 bases remaining between them. Here the CDR3 reads CASSEGTRIEAFF. In DNA form, the CDR3 reads TGTGCCAGCAGTGAGGGCACACGAATTGAAGCTTTCTTT.

The V call is TRBV11-2, the J call TRBJ1-5; D gene uncertain. Germline V gives CDR1 SGHAT, CDR2 FQNNGV. The CDR3 covers 13 residues. The V end lost 5 bases, the J end lost 5 bases, and 10 bases lay between the germline ends. CDR3 bases: TGTGCCAGCAGCCGAGACACCTATCAGCCCCAGCATTTT. Amino acids: CASSRDTYQPQHF.

This chain links TRBV13 with TRBJ2-7; 9 nucleotides agree with TRBD2. Germline loops: CDR1 PRHDT, CDR2 FYEKMQ (reference sequence). The CDR3 sequence is 15 residues long. With 3 bases clipped from V and 4 bases from J, the junction kept 7 bases outside the gene matches. The CDR3 nucleotides are TGTGCCAGCAGCTTGAGCCCTAGCGGGACATACGAGCAGTACTTC. This codes for CASSLSPSGTYEQYF.